The 30 T cell receptor beta chains presented below share a single source sample, sequenced in a study of molecular identifiers for immune sequencing clone quantification. TCRdb fed the PCR reads into MiXCR, producing one record per CDR3 protein. Counted here are under 600,000 distinct CDR3 sequences, around 23% occurring once; the ten biggest clones make up approximately 0.8%. The sample taken for sequencing was naive CD8+ T cells from blood, with Jurkat cell RNA spiked in. Subset meaning: FACS-sorted CD8+CD4-CCR7+CD45RA+ naive T cells. Source of these receptors: a human donor in good health. Some libraries in this study had Jurkat cell RNA spiked in.

This clonotype was seen a few times. The chain combines TRBV4-3 with TRBJ2-1; TRBD2 is a possible D gene (6 bases). The germline V and J ends were trimmed by 1 base and 2 bases, with 12 bases remaining between them. Germline V lookup: CDR1 LGHNA, CDR2 YSLEER. The CDR3 consists of 16 residues. The CDR3: CASSQVLSGAYNEQFF. The CDR3 DNA follows: TGCGCCAGCAGCCAAGTTCTTAGCGGAGCCTACAATGAGCAGTTCTTC.

The chain uses TRBV14 and TRBJ2-7; D gene uncertain. CDR1 and CDR2 from the germline V gene are SGHDN and FVKESK. This CDR3 comprises 12 residues. Trimming removed 3 bases at V and 12 bases at J, with 15 bases between. CDR3 loop: CASSHGPYGLYF. The CDR3 DNA reads as TGTGCCAGCAGCCACGGGCCGTACGGGCTGTACTTC.

The chain links TRBV12-3 or TRBV12-4 to TRBJ2-7; 7 bases line up with TRBD2. The CDR3 has 15 amino acids. V trimming: 6 bases; J trimming: 7 bases; junction bases outside the gene matches: 15. This CDR3 is CASSGGREEPMEQYF. The CDR3 nucleotides read TGTGCCAGCAGCGGAGGGAGGGAGGAGCCGATGGAGCAGTACTTC.

The table lists this clonotype with a few counts. This chain joins TRBV6-2 or TRBV6-3 and TRBJ1-4, with D hard to call. CDR3 length: 15 amino acids. Germline loops: CDR1 MNHEY, CDR2 SVGEGT. V dropped 2 bases and J dropped 3 bases, with 10 bases sitting between them. The CDR3 DNA reads as TGTGCCAGCAGTTACGGCGTCTCTGCTAATGAAAAACTGTTTTTT. Translation: CASSYGVSANEKLFF.

The J gene is TRBJ1-1, the V gene TRBV30, with D perhaps matching TRBD1 (6 bases). The V end was cut by 0 bases, the J end by 4 bases, with 9 bases between. CDR3 size: 13 residues. Germline CDR1 and CDR2: GTSNPN and SVGIG (reference sequence). The CDR3 DNA sequence: TGTGCCTGGAGTGTCGGGGACACCACTGAAGCTTTCTTT. Its translation: CAWSVGDTTEAFF.

This clonotype was counted only a few times. V is TRBV29-1 and J is TRBJ1-3, with a tentative D call TRBD1 (5 bases). The CDR3 covers 17 residues. Germline values: CDR1 SQVTM, CDR2 ANQGSEA. Trimming removed 0 bases from V and 0 bases from J, with 15 bases in between. CDR3 sequence reads: CSVEDGKGLASGNTIYF. CDR3 in DNA: TGCAGCGTTGAAGATGGGAAGGGGCTCGCCTCTGGAAACACCATATATTTT. The variable domain in full, completed from reference TRBV29-1 and TRBJ1-3, reads SAVISQKPSRDICQRGTSLTIQCQVDSQVTMMFWYRQQPGQSLTLIATANQGSEATYESGFVIDKFPISRPNLTFSTLTVSNMSPEDSSIYLCSVEDGKGLASGNTIYFGEGSWLTVV.

The chain combines TRBV13 with TRBJ1-1; D call uncertain. This CDR3 is built from 14 residues. The ends were cut back, 4 bases at V and 7 bases at J, with 16 bases in the middle. Germline lookup yields CDR1 PRHDT and CDR2 FYEKMQ (reference sequence). The CDR3 loop is CASSSSDRRSEAFF. The CDR3 region has the DNA TGTGCCAGCAGCTCGAGTGATCGGCGAAGTGAAGCTTTCTTT.

This clonotype was recorded many times. The V and J genes are TRBV29-1 and TRBJ2-3; the D is unclear. The CDR3 runs to 15 residues. Germline V gives CDR1 SQVTM, CDR2 ANQGSEA. V was clipped by 1 base and J by 0 bases, with 11 bases between them. CDR3 region: CSVEGRSTSTDTQYF. The CDR3 DNA is TGCAGCGTTGAAGGACGATCAACTAGCACAGATACGCAGTATTTT.

This clonotype has more than one count but fewer than ten. V is TRBV27 and J is TRBJ1-5; a possible D gene is TRBD1 (6 bases). Trimming pared 4 bases from V and 11 bases from J, leaving 12 bases between. CDR1 and CDR2 from the germline V gene are MNHEY and SMNVEV (reference sequence). The CDR3 extends over 12 amino acids. This CDR3 reads CASSSGEGAQHF. The CDR3 DNA follows: TGTGCCAGCAGTTCAGGGGAAGGGGCCCAGCATTTT.

The chain links TRBV27 to TRBJ2-7, with 11 nucleotides matching TRBD1. The germline gives CDR1 MNHEY, CDR2 SMNVEV (reference sequence). The CDR3 extends over 15 amino acids. V was pared by 11 bases and J by 3 bases, with 12 bases of the junction left unmatched. The CDR3 loop is CAGKYADRGLYEQYF. The DNA of the CDR3 is TGTGCCGGCAAGTATGCGGACAGGGGGCTCTACGAGCAGTACTTC.

The chain employs TRBV4-1 and TRBJ2-1; D call uncertain. The V gene lost 0 bases and the J gene lost 6 bases, with 15 bases spanning the gap. The CDR3 is made up of 16 amino acids. Germline-derived CDR1 and CDR2 are MGHRA and YSYEKL. The CDR3 region is CASSQESGLRSNEQFF. CDR3 DNA: TGCGCCAGCAGCCAAGAGTCCGGCCTACGGAGCAATGAGCAGTTCTTC.

This clonotype turned up a few times. The chain carries TRBV19 and TRBJ2-7, with unresolved D. The V and J ends lost 5 bases and 3 bases respectively, with 11 bases between them. CDR3 length: 13 residues. Germline-derived CDR1 and CDR2 are LNHDA and SQIVND (reference sequence). The CDR3 region is CASSPYQNYEQYF. The CDR3 DNA reads TGTGCCAGTAGTCCCTATCAGAACTACGAGCAGTACTTC.

This clonotype was detected only a few times. In nucleotides, the CDR3 is TGTGCCAGCAGCTCGCTGACTTGGGTTAATGAGCAGTTCTTC. Residues: CASSSLTWVNEQFF. The V and J genes are TRBV14 and TRBJ2-1; D gene ambiguous. Per the germline V gene, CDR1 is SGHDN and CDR2 is FVKESK. Trimming took off 5 bases at V and 7 bases at J, with 15 bases between the two ends. The CDR3 consists of 14 residues.

The chain uses TRBV4-1 and TRBJ2-7, with 7 nucleotides matching TRBD1. CDR3 size: 14 residues. Germline lookup yields CDR1 MGHRA and CDR2 YSYEKL. The V gene end was trimmed by 5 bases and the J gene end by 3 bases; junction bases not matched to a gene: 7. The CDR3 region is CASSSVNRGYEQYF. Here the CDR3 DNA reads TGCGCCAGCAGCTCTGTCAACAGGGGCTACGAGCAGTACTTC.

Concerning this clonotype itself: Since no conserved phenylalanine or tryptophan closes the CDR3, a read error is the likely cause. The chain employs TRBV4-1 and TRBJ1-6; D gene unclear. The V end was cut by 1 base, the J end by 7 bases, with 5 bases between. The CDR3 is 13 amino acids. The germline gives CDR1 MGHRA, CDR2 YSYEKL. The chain's CDR3 is CASSQGQNSPLHI. The CDR3 nucleotides are TGCGCCAGCAGCCAAGGACAAAATTCACCCCTCCACATT.

This clonotype was picked up a small number of times. V gene TRBV11-3 combines with J gene TRBJ1-1; 8 bases align to TRBD1. This CDR3 is built from 14 residues. Germline assignment: CDR1 SGHNT and CDR2 YENEEA. Losses at the gene ends were 6 bases for V and 4 bases for J; bases not matched to a gene: 7. The CDR3 region is CASSLTGTGTEAFF. CDR3 DNA: TGTGCCAGCAGTTTAACCGGGACAGGCACTGAAGCTTTCTTT.

This clonotype was observed once. This may come from a read error, since a much larger clone is one base off. V is TRBV7-9 and J is TRBJ1-1, with D possibly matching TRBD1 (5 bases). With 1 base removed from V and 4 bases from J, the gap between germline ends came to 7 bases. The CDR3 covers 13 residues. Germline loops: CDR1 SEHNR, CDR2 FQNEAQ (reference sequence). This chain's CDR3 is CASSLGDCTEAFF. In DNA form, the CDR3 reads TGTGCCAGCAGCTTAGGGGACTGCACTGAAGCTTTCTTT.

This clonotype was counted ten times or more. The chain is built from TRBV5-5 and TRBJ2-7; D remains ambiguous. V lost 4 bases and J 7 bases, leaving 9 bases between the germline ends. Per germline, CDR1 SGHKS and CDR2 YYEKEE (reference sequence). The CDR3 has 11 amino acids. The CDR3 sequence is CASSVVLEQYF. The CDR3 DNA is TGTGCCAGCAGCGTGGTTCTGGAGCAGTACTTC.

Turning to this clonotype: This clone may be a read error of a much larger clone one base away. The rearrangement joins TRBV14 to TRBJ2-7; 8 positions agree with TRBD1. The CDR3 is made up of 16 amino acids. CDR1 and CDR2 (germline): SGHDN, FVKESK. CDR3 protein: CASSQVGTGNSHEQYF. DNA for the CDR3: TGTGCCAGCAGCCAAGTTGGGACAGGAAACTCCCACGAGCAGTACTTC.

The chain links TRBV4-1 to TRBJ2-1; TRBD2 matches 10 bases. The CDR3 is 17 amino acids. CDR1 is MGHRA, CDR2 YSYEKL, per germline. V was clipped by 0 bases and J by 4 bases; unmatched bases: 6. The CDR3 here is CASSQDLAGGPYNEQFF. In DNA, the CDR3 is TGCGCCAGCAGCCAAGATTTAGCGGGAGGCCCATACAATGAGCAGTTCTTC.

This rearrangement joins TRBV19 to TRBJ2-5, with TRBD1 as a possible D gene (5 bases). Germline loops: CDR1 LNHDA, CDR2 SQIVND (reference sequence). CDR3 length: 13 amino acids. V was trimmed by 3 bases and J by 5 bases, leaving 10 bases between them. DNA of the CDR3: TGTGCCAGTAGTATCTGGGGCCAGGAGACCCAGTACTTC. Its translation: CASSIWGQETQYF.

Ten or more counts support this clonotype. V usage is TRBV12-3 or TRBV12-4 and J usage is TRBJ1-2; D uncertain. The CDR3 is made up of 15 amino acids. Trimming took off 5 bases at V and 3 bases at J, with 16 bases between the two ends. CDR3 protein: CASSPVGRVDYGYTF. CDR3 coding DNA: TGTGCCAGCAGTCCAGTCGGGAGGGTTGACTATGGCTACACCTTC.

The sample holds one count of this clonotype. The limits of the CDR3 on the DNA are not certain, so only TCRdb's listed CDR3 is given. The rearrangement joins TRBV7-9 to TRBJ2-2. From germline, CDR1 is SEHNR and CDR2 FQNEAQ (reference sequence). The CDR3 adds up to 16 amino acids, both ends counted. CDR3 in amino acids: CASSLEVAVGSGELLF.

The rearrangement links TRBV19 to TRBJ1-2; D call uncertain. Germline CDR1 reads LNHDA; CDR2 reads SQIVND (reference sequence). The V gene lost 4 bases and the J gene lost 8 bases, with 11 bases spanning the gap. The CDR3 contains 12 residues. The CDR3 sequence is CASSRVTSGYTF. For the CDR3, the DNA is TGTGCCAGTAGTAGGGTCACCTCCGGCTACACCTTC.

This clonotype was counted many times. The chain has TRBV20-1 and TRBJ2-1; TRBD2 aligns across 9 bases. V lost 0 bases to trimming and J lost 8 bases; unmatched junction nucleotides: 14. CDR3 length equals 17 residues. Germline values: CDR1 DFQATT, CDR2 SNEGSKA (reference sequence). For the CDR3, the DNA is TGCAGTGCTAGAGATGAGACTAGCGGCTCAAATTGGGATGAGCAGTTCTTC. Translation gives CSARDETSGSNWDEQFF.

On this clonotype: It is unclear where the CDR3 begins or ends on the DNA, so no DNA is shown, and the CDR3 is as TCRdb lists it. The chain employs TRBV7-5 and TRBJ2-1; the DNA was not used to check the table's D call, TRBD2. TRBV7-5 is a pseudogene segment. The CDR3 has 19 amino acids, counting both end residues. The chain's CDR3 is CISVPEALPGLVLVDEQFF.

This chain uses TRBV6-1 with TRBJ1-1, with D possibly TRBD1 on 5 matching bases. The germline gives CDR1 MNHNS, CDR2 SASEGT. V was shortened by 3 bases and J by 10 bases, with 12 bases between the two germline ends. The CDR3 extends over 12 amino acids. The CDR3 sequence: CASSEGPAGAFF. The CDR3 nucleotides read TGTGCCAGCAGTGAGGGACCGGCTGGAGCTTTCTTT.

This sequence joins TRBV2 and TRBJ1-1; 7 nucleotides align to TRBD1. Germline CDR1 SNHLY, CDR2 FYNNEI. The CDR3 length is 13 residues. The ends lost 10 bases at V and 4 bases at J; junction bases unmatched: 9. As DNA, the CDR3 is TGTGCCAACGGACAGGTGATTGGCACTGAAGCTTTCTTT. Amino acid sequence: CANGQVIGTEAFF.

V gene TRBV7-9 combines with J gene TRBJ2-7; 11 bases align to TRBD2. CDR3 size: 17 residues. V lost 5 bases and J lost 3; bases outside the gene matches: 12. From germline, CDR1 is SEHNR and CDR2 FQNEAQ (reference sequence). In nucleotides, the CDR3 is TGTGCCAGCAGCGCCGACCCTAGCGGGAGGACAAGCTACGAGCAGTACTTC. Amino acid sequence: CASSADPSGRTSYEQYF.

Points on this clonotype: This could be a read error, since a much larger clone is one nucleotide away. The rearrangement uses TRBV19 and TRBJ1-5; D call uncertain. The ends were cut back, 3 bases at V and 7 bases at J, with 10 bases in the middle. CDR3 length equals 13 residues. Germline lookup yields CDR1 LNHDA and CDR2 SQIVND (reference sequence). The CDR3 region is CASSITFTQPQHF. The CDR3 coding sequence is TGTGCCAGTAGTATCACCTTCACACAGCCCCAGCATTTT.